This T cell receptor (beta chain) was documented in a study of OX40 agonist ivuxolimab in advanced cancers. Study-level background: Ivuxolimab was a fully human IgG2 agonistic monoclonal antibody targeting the costimulatory receptor OX40 (CD134). In the dose-escalation cohort, roughly 82% of patients were male, and the mean age was 60 years with a range of roughly 20 to 85. The paper reports the monotherapy dose-escalation portion (N ≈ 52 patients) of the phase I ivuxolimab trial. Partial responses were achieved by three dose-escalation patients, of whom one had hepatocellular carcinoma and two had cutaneous melanoma. Patients were allowed to have had prior anti-PD-1, anti-PD-L1 or anti-CTLA-4 therapy, and 40% of the dose-escalation patients had been treated with checkpoint inhibitors. Intravenous ivuxolimab was administered to patients every 2 weeks at six dose levels: 0.01, 0.1, 0.3, 1.5, 3 and 10 mg/kg. Peripheral TCRbeta sequencing aimed to test whether ivuxolimab altered TCR sequence diversity and caused clonal T-cell expansion. Of the roughly 54 patients in dose escalation, about 20 had hepatocellular carcinoma, roughly 15 had melanoma, 9 had renal cell carcinoma and 9 had head and neck cancer. General conclusions and limits of the study: After ivuxolimab, expanded clones were on average more numerous among CD8+ T cells than among CD4+ T cells. Partial responders in the 0.1-3.0 mg/kg groups had among the lowest normalized peripheral clonal expansion, especially among CD8+ T cells. Low levels of normalized T-cell clonal expansion were also seen in some nonresponding patients. The antigen specificity of the clonally expanded peripheral T cells was not determined. At doses of 0.1 to 3.0 mg/kg, clonal expansion of both CD4+ and CD8+ T cells in blood was seen between baseline and week 6.

Patients with a history of autoimmune disease or receiving systemic immunosuppression were excluded from the trial. Peripheral blood for TCR sequencing was drawn from every dose cohort at baseline, at cycle 4 day 1 and at cycle 7 day 1. The samples were taken from a phase I, first-in-human, multicenter, open-label dose-escalation trial of ivuxolimab. Adults with locally advanced or metastatic head and neck squamous cell, hepatocellular, melanoma or renal cell carcinoma were enrolled in the trial. Before TCR sequencing, CD4+ T cells and CD8+ T cells from peripheral blood were sorted into separate populations. The germline ends are 16 bases apart after V is trimmed by 10 bases and J by 1 base. Via the germline V gene, CDR1 is MNHEY and CDR2 SVGAGI. Measured from the cysteine to the phenylalanine, the CDR3 is 14 residues long. The CDR3 DNA has 42 bases and is translated from base 1. A note on this clone: There is no known antigen for this receptor. Per-nucleotide qualities are absent, and no much larger clonotype sits a single base away.

To sequence the TCRbeta CDR3 region, genomic DNA was isolated from the sorted cells. The immunoSEQ Assay was used to sequence the TCRbeta CDR3 regions. TCRdb retrieved this table from immuneACCESS and kept in-frame rearrangements only. Not all clones are present; in checked studies, unresolved V genes account for under half, and no reason is known for the remainder. The sample table shows some 95,000 clones, and around 92% are seen once. The ten biggest clones cover roughly 0.5% of the sample. This TCR was sampled from an adult with an advanced solid tumor such as melanoma, head and neck, liver or kidney cancer. The sequence joins TRBV6-5 to TRBJ1-2, and TRBD1 may be the D gene, going by 6 matching bases. Source: CD4+ or CD8+ T cells sorted from blood, taken in a trial of the OX40 agonist ivuxolimab. CDR3 sequence: CATLGQKVNYGYTF. Here is the DNA: TGTGCCACCCTCGGACAGAAAGTTAACTATGGCTACACCTTC.